The 13 T cell receptor beta chains presented below share a single source sample, sequenced in a study of PD-1 blockade in classical Hodgkin lymphoma. Relapse after autologous stem cell transplantation occurred in every patient, and brentuximab vedotin exposure varied. Only in-frame clones appear in the TCRdb table, and some are missing; sequencing was by immunoSEQ multiplex PCR. The repertoire holds fewer than 20,000 clones, with around 86% as singletons. The sequences come from peripheral blood mononuclear cells (PBMCs), collected before the second cycle of nivolumab. These receptors originate from a human donor with classical Hodgkin lymphoma.

J is TRBJ1-2 and V is TRBV7-8; 7 nucleotides agree with TRBD1. Germline loops: CDR1 SGHVS, CDR2 FQNEAQ. J lost 4 bases, V lost 0 bases, and 5 bases had no gene match. The CDR3 consists of 15 residues. CDR3 protein: CASSLAAGQSYGYTF. In DNA form, the CDR3 reads TGTGCCAGCAGCTTAGCAGCGGGACAGTCCTATGGCTACACCTTC.

The CDR3 is CASSQVPTGGYTF. The CDR3, as DNA: TGTGCCAGCAGCCAAGTCCCGACGGGTGGCTACACCTTC. V gene TRBV14 combines with J gene TRBJ1-2; D gene ambiguous. This CDR3 has 13 amino acids. Per the germline V gene, CDR1 is SGHDN and CDR2 is FVKESK. Trimming removed 1 base from V and 7 bases from J, with 10 bases in between.

This chain joins TRBV7-9 and TRBJ2-7; 8 nucleotides line up with TRBD1. The germline CDR1 and CDR2 sequences are SEHNR and FQNEAQ (reference sequence). This CDR3 spans 15 amino acids. With V trimmed by 1 base and J by 3 bases, 5 bases remained unmatched. DNA for the CDR3: TGTGCCAGCAGCTTAGGGCAGGGGGCTGGCTACGAGCAGTACTTC. This translates into CASSLGQGAGYEQYF.

This chain uses TRBV5-1 with TRBJ2-7; TRBD1 aligns across 8 bases. Per the germline V gene, CDR1 is SGHRS and CDR2 is YFSETQ. J gave up 2 bases and V 4 bases, and 8 bases lay outside the gene matches. This CDR3 has 15 amino acids. The CDR3 DNA reads as TGCGCCAGCAGCGGACGACAGGGGCCTCCCTACGAGCAGTACTTC. It yields the protein CASSGRQGPPYEQYF. The full variable domain, rest sourced from reference TRBV5-1 and TRBJ2-7, is KAGVTQTPRYLIKTRGQQVTLSCSPISGHRSVSWYQQTPGQGLQFLFEYFSETQRNKGNFPGRFSGRQFSNSRSEMNVSTLELGDSALYLCASSGRQGPPYEQYFGPGTRLTVT.

The chain links TRBV7-8 to TRBJ1-2; D remains ambiguous. Trimming stripped 3 bases from V and 6 bases from J, with 11 bases between. Germline CDR1 is SGHVS and CDR2 is FQNEAQ. The CDR3 extends over 13 amino acids. CDR3 in amino acids: CASSFSGEDGYTF. DNA of the CDR3: TGTGCCAGCAGCTTCTCAGGAGAAGATGGCTACACCTTC.

The chain has TRBV27 and TRBJ2-1; D possibly corresponds to TRBD2 (7 bases). CDR1 is MNHEY, CDR2 SMNVEV, per germline (reference sequence). The V gene lost 5 bases and the J gene lost 6 bases, with 20 bases spanning the gap. CDR3 length: 16 amino acids. The CDR3 DNA sequence: TGTGCCAGCAGTCACGGCGCTGTCGGGGGGCTCAATGAGCAGTTCTTC. This translates into CASSHGAVGGLNEQFF.

The genes are TRBV19 and TRBJ1-6; D is unclear. The CDR3 contains 12 residues. Germline V gene data show CDR1 as LNHDA and CDR2 as SQIVND (reference sequence). The ends were cut back, 5 bases at V and 7 bases at J, with 6 bases in the middle. The CDR3 coding sequence is TGTGCCAGTAGTCTAGGGAATTCACCCCTCCACTTT. This codes for CASSLGNSPLHF.

Concerning this clone itself: A read error may account for a junction end that differs from germline. The chain recombines TRBV7-7 with TRBJ2-2; TRBD2 might be the D (5 bases). CDR3 length equals 15 residues. Germline values: CDR1 SSHAT, CDR2 FNYEAQ (reference sequence). In nucleotides, the CDR3 is TGTGCTAGCAGCCCGCTGGGAGAGAACACCGGGGAGCTGTTTTTT. Protein: CASSPLGENTGELFF.

The V call is TRBV6-1, the J call TRBJ1-5; no firm D call. Germline CDR1 MNHNS, CDR2 SASEGT. The CDR3 contains 12 residues. The ends were cut back, 6 bases at V and 4 bases at J, with 7 bases in the middle. The CDR3 is CASRRGNQPQHF. DNA of the CDR3: TGTGCCAGCAGGCGTGGGAATCAGCCCCAGCATTTT.

The chain links TRBV5-1 to TRBJ1-1; the D gene is possibly TRBD1 (6 bases). The CDR3 runs to 14 residues. The germline CDR1 and CDR2 sequences are SGHRS and YFSETQ. V lost 0 bases, J lost 1 base, and 7 bases lay in between. CDR3 residues: CASSLEGGNTEAFF. CDR3 in DNA: TGCGCCAGCAGCTTGGAAGGGGGGAACACTGAAGCTTTCTTT.

The count of this clone is one. The genes are TRBV5-1 and TRBJ1-1; possible D gene TRBD1, 6 bases. The CDR3 loop spans 16 amino acids. CDR1 and CDR2 from the germline V gene are SGHRS and YFSETQ. The germline V and J ends were trimmed by 2 bases and 1 base, with 15 bases remaining between them. CDR3 sequence reads: CASSLGPGAPNTEAFF. Here the CDR3 DNA reads TGCGCCAGCAGCTTAGGCCCGGGGGCGCCGAACACTGAAGCTTTCTTT.

This chain uses TRBV4-2 with TRBJ1-4, with D unclear. The CDR3 is 15 amino acids. Germline lookup yields CDR1 LGHNA and CDR2 YNFKEQ. Trimming took off 5 bases at V and 0 bases at J, with 10 bases between the two ends. The CDR3 spells CASSSERATNEKLFF. The CDR3, as DNA: TGTGCCAGCAGCTCCGAGCGAGCAACTAATGAAAAACTGTTTTTT.

Only one count was recorded for this clone. This rearrangement joins TRBV19 to TRBJ2-3; 13 bases are a match to TRBD2. CDR1 is LNHDA, CDR2 SQIVND, per germline (reference sequence). The CDR3 consists of 16 residues. Unmatched junction bases numbered 5, after V lost 5 bases and J lost 3 bases. CDR3 in DNA: TGTGCCAGTAGTGCGGGACTAGCGGGGAGGACAGATACGCAGTATTTT. Protein product: CASSAGLAGRTDTQYF.